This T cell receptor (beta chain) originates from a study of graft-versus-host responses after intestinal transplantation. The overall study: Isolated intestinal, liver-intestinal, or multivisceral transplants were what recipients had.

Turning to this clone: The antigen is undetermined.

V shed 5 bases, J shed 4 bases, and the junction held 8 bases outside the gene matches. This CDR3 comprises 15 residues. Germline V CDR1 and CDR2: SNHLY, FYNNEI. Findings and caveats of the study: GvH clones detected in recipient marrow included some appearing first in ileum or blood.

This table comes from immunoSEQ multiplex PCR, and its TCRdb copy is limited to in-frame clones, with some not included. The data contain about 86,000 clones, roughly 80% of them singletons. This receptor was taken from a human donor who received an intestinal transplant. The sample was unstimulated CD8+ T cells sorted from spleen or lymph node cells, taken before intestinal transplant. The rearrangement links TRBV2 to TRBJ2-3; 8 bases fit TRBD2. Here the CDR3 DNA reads TGTGCCAGCAGTTTCCCGGGACTAGGGGCAGATACGCAGTATTTT. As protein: CASSFPGLGADTQYF.